The present entry profiles one TCR beta chain with its context. This record comes from a study of T cells after posttransplantation cyclophosphamide. Cells defined as naive were viable CD3+CD4+ or CD3+CD8+ and CCR7+CD45RA+CD45RO-CD95-CD27+CD28+. J lost 7 bases, V lost 5 bases, and 6 bases had no gene match. Germline values: CDR1 ENHRY, CDR2 SYGVKD. The CDR3 is made up of 14 amino acids. Clones were read by immunoSEQ multiplex PCR, and TCRdb kept only the in-frame ones, dropping some. In the table there are about 31,000 clones, around 90% of which are singletons. This receptor was obtained from a woman aged 55 to 70 in good health, CMV-negative, and a related stem cell transplant donor. The sequencing sample was made of naive CD4+ T cells sorted from PBMCs. The chain uses TRBV10-3 and TRBJ2-2, with TRBD1 matching over 8 bases. CDR3 residues: CAISPGQGIGELFF. In DNA, the CDR3 is TGTGCCATCAGTCCCGGACAGGGAATCGGGGAGCTGTTTTTT.